This paragraph covers one T cell receptor (beta chain) sequence. J lost 5 bases, V lost 4 bases, and 7 bases had no gene match. Germline assignment: CDR1 SGHTS and CDR2 YDEGEE. The CDR3 has 15 amino acids. The record originates from a study of cytomegalovirus exposure and HLA in healthy donors. Vbeta (60) and Jbeta (13) primers were used in the PCR. Some clones are missing from TCRdb's copy, which holds only in-frame ones; the method was immunoSEQ multiplex PCR. The sample has roughly 200,000 clones, more than 65% seen once. Sequenced sample: PBMCs. This sequence originates from a female donor in good health and CMV-seronegative. This chain connects TRBV5-8 to TRBJ2-5, with 11 bases lining up with TRBD2. The DNA for the CDR3 is TGTGCCAGCAGCCTTCTAGCGGGAGGCCGGGAGACCCAGTACTTC. It yields the protein CASSLLAGGRETQYF.